Below are 3 T cell receptor beta chains sequenced from a single sample in a study of blood T cell repertoires in COVID-19 (dated by TCRdb to about 2020). Receptor libraries were prepared by the immunoSEQ multiplex PCR assay. TCRdb holds this immuneACCESS table with in-frame rearrangements only. Some clones are missing; in checked studies, unresolved V genes explain under half, and the rest has no known cause. This sample gives under 170,000 clones in total; about 85% of them show up just once. The biggest ten clones account for about 4.6% of the sample. The sample taken for sequencing was peripheral blood. The receptors were gathered from a woman aged 55 to 70 with active or convalescent COVID-19.

The genes are TRBV7-9 and TRBJ2-2; a weak D match, TRBD1 (5 bases). The CDR3 runs 13 residues. Per the germline V gene, CDR1 is SEHNR and CDR2 is FQNEAQ (reference sequence). Trimming cost V 5 bases and J 7 bases, with 11 bases left between them. In DNA form, the CDR3 reads TGTGCCAGCAGCGAAAGGGGTGGCGGGGAGCTGTTTTTT. It translates to CASSERGGGELFF.

J is TRBJ2-5 and V is TRBV7-8; TRBD1 aligns across 7 bases. Germline V gene lookup returns CDR1 SGHVS and CDR2 FQNEAQ. The V and J ends lost 2 bases and 5 bases, in that order; junction bases with no gene match: 8. CDR3 length equals 15 residues. The CDR3 DNA reads as TGTGCCAGCAGCTTACAGGATCCCAGGGGGGAGACCCAGTACTTC. Translating gives CASSLQDPRGETQYF.

The chain links TRBV7-9 to TRBJ1-1; D is unclear. Trimming took 1 base from V and 1 from J, leaving 7 bases between them. CDR1 is SEHNR, CDR2 FQNEAQ, per germline (reference sequence). The CDR3 sequence is 14 residues long. The chain's CDR3 is CASSLEAGNTEAFF. CDR3 sequence (DNA): TGTGCCAGCAGCTTAGAAGCTGGGAACACTGAAGCTTTCTTT.